These 23 T cell receptor beta chains originate from one sample sequenced in a study of T-cell reconstitution after alpha-beta-depleted transplantation in children. TCRbeta library construction was performed incorporating unique molecular identifiers. TCRdb re-analysed the PCR reads in MiXCR, keeping a single row per CDR3 protein. Seen here are hundreds of thousands of distinct CDR3 sequences, 8.2% observed once, and the top ten hold 5% to 7%. Here the sequenced sample was PBMCs, mostly from graft donor cells, taken 180 days after TCRalphabeta/CD19-depleted stem cell transplant. These receptor sequences come from a male patient under 18 who had a stem cell transplant for acute lymphoblastic leukemia, so the T cells may come from the graft donor.

This clonotype was recorded many times. The V call is TRBV7-6, the J call TRBJ2-5, with 7 nucleotides matching TRBD2. This CDR3 is 14 amino acids long. The germline V gene encodes CDR1 SGHVS and CDR2 FNYEAQ. V trimming: 2 bases; J trimming: 5 bases; junction bases outside the gene matches: 5. The DNA for the CDR3 is TGTGCCAGCAGCTTAATGGGGGGGGAGGAGACCCAGTACTTC. Protein: CASSLMGGEETQYF.

This clonotype came up many times. The CDR3 region is CASSFPPDNEQFF. CDR3 nucleotides: TGTGCCAGCAGCTTCCCGCCCGACAATGAGCAGTTCTTC. The chain couples TRBV7-9 to TRBJ2-1; D is uncertain. This CDR3 is built from 13 residues. Between the trimmed V and J ends, which lost 3 bases and 5 bases, there was a span of 8 bases. CDR1 and CDR2 (germline): SEHNR, FQNEAQ (reference sequence). Looking up the rest from reference TRBV7-9 and TRBJ2-1 gives the full variable domain: DTGVSQNPRHKITKRGQNVTFRCDPISEHNRLYWYRQTLGQGPEFLTYFQNEAQLEKSRLLSDRFSAERPKGSFSTLEIQRTEQGDSAMYLCASSFPPDNEQFFGPGTRLTVL.

The table lists this clonotype with many counts. This rearrangement joins TRBV6-5 to TRBJ2-2; tentatively, D is TRBD1 (6 bases). Germline V gene lookup returns CDR1 MNHEY and CDR2 SVGAGI. This CDR3 is built from 15 residues. V lost 1 base to trimming and J lost 7 bases, with 13 bases between them. CDR3 nucleotide sequence: TGTGCCAGCAGTTACTGGCAGGGGTGGGTCGGGGAGCTGTTTTTT. This codes for CASSYWQGWVGELFF.

This clonotype occurred many times. The rearrangement joins TRBV5-1 to TRBJ2-1; D might be TRBD1 or TRBD2, each matching 5 bases. With 4 bases removed from V and 6 bases from J, the gap between germline ends came to 17 bases. The germline gives CDR1 SGHRS, CDR2 YFSETQ. CDR3 length: 15 residues. The CDR3 protein is CASSPLTERGNEQFF. The DNA for the CDR3 is TGCGCCAGCAGCCCTTTGACGGAGAGGGGCAATGAGCAGTTCTTC.

This clonotype came up many times. The chain has TRBV12-3 or TRBV12-4 and TRBJ1-1; D is possibly TRBD1 (6 bases). This CDR3 contains 14 residues. V gave up 6 bases and J gave up 3 bases, with 14 bases separating them. The CDR3 spells CASRNRESDTEAFF. The DNA of the CDR3 is TGTGCCAGCAGAAACAGGGAAAGCGACACTGAAGCTTTCTTT.

In its sample, this clonotype was seen many times. The rearrangement joins TRBV6-6 to TRBJ1-4, with D possibly being TRBD1 (6 bases). Germline CDR1 reads MNHNY; CDR2 reads SVGAGI (reference sequence). There are 13 residues in the CDR3. The germline V and J ends were trimmed by 11 bases and 8 bases, with 18 bases remaining between them. CDR3 region: CAHRGGGEEKLFF. The DNA of the CDR3 is TGTGCCCATAGGGGAGGGGGGGAAGAAAAACTGTTTTTT.

This clonotype has at least ten counts. The chain recombines TRBV20-1 with TRBJ1-5; D ambiguous. The CDR3 covers 14 residues. CDR1 DFQATT and CDR2 SNEGSKA come from the germline V gene (reference sequence). Trimming left V 6 bases short and J 1 base short, with 13 bases between. The DNA for the CDR3 is TGCAGTGCCCCGGGCAGAACCAGCAATCAGCCCCAGCATTTT. This sequence encodes CSAPGRTSNQPQHF.

This clonotype was found many times. The V gene is TRBV19, the J gene TRBJ2-7, with D possibly matching TRBD1 (6 bases). The CDR3 runs 15 residues. V was trimmed by 4 bases and J by 5 bases, leaving 18 bases between them. The germline gives CDR1 LNHDA, CDR2 SQIVND (reference sequence). The CDR3 here is CASSTHQGFGNEQYF. The CDR3 DNA reads TGTGCCAGTAGTACTCACCAGGGGTTCGGAAACGAGCAGTACTTC. The full variable domain, its missing parts supplied by reference TRBV19 and TRBJ2-7, is DGGITQSPKYLFRKEGQNVTLSCEQNLNHDAMYWYRQDPGQGLRLIYYSQIVNDFQKGDIAEGYSVSREKKESFPLTVTSAQKNPTAFYLCASSTHQGFGNEQYFGPGTRLTVT.

This clonotype has ten or more counts. This chain connects TRBV28 to TRBJ2-3; maybe TRBD2 (5 bases). The V gene lost 4 bases and the J gene lost 0 bases, with 14 bases spanning the gap. The germline V gene has CDR1 MDHEN and CDR2 SYDVKM. The CDR3 runs to 16 residues. CDR3 in amino acids: CASSWAREPSTDTQYF. CDR3 DNA: TGTGCCAGCAGTTGGGCGAGGGAACCTAGCACAGATACGCAGTATTTT.

This clonotype came up many times. The CDR3 DNA reads TGTGCCAGCAGCGTCCGGGGCTTCACAGATACGCAGTATTTT. This translates into CASSVRGFTDTQYF. V is TRBV9 and J is TRBJ2-3; D is perhaps TRBD1 or TRBD2 (5 bases each). The CDR3 consists of 14 residues. The V gene lost 2 bases and the J gene lost 2 bases, with 9 bases spanning the gap. Per germline, CDR1 SGDLS and CDR2 YYNGEE.

This clonotype was found many times. The chain is built from TRBV7-2 and TRBJ2-5, with D tentatively TRBD1 (5 bases). V lost 8 bases and J lost 7, with 11 bases in between. The CDR3 consists of 11 residues. Germline CDR1 SGHTA, CDR2 FQGNSA. CDR3 sequence (DNA): TGTGCCAGCGCAGGGTGGGGGACCCAGTACTTC. Translated, it gives CASAGWGTQYF. The full variable domain, completed using reference TRBV7-2 and TRBJ2-5, is GAGVSQSPSNKVTEKGKDVELRCDPISGHTALYWYRQSLGQGLEFLIYFQGNSAPDKSGLPSDRFSAERTGGSVSTLTIQRTQQEDSAVYLCASAGWGTQYFGPGTRLLVL.

This clonotype occurred many times. The gene calls are TRBV7-9 and TRBJ2-1; D is ambiguous. The CDR3 has 16 amino acids. V was pared by 0 bases and J by 2 bases, with 11 bases between. Germline assignment: CDR1 SEHNR and CDR2 FQNEAQ (reference sequence). CDR3 nucleotides: TGTGCCAGCAGCTTAGCGGGTCGGGCCGCCTACAATGAGCAGTTCTTC. Its translation: CASSLAGRAAYNEQFF.

Many counts were recorded for this clonotype. The V gene is TRBV5-6, the J gene TRBJ2-7; possibly TRBD2 for D (5 bases). The V gene lost 4 bases and the J gene lost 1 base, with 12 bases spanning the gap. The V gene's germline CDR1 is SGHDT and CDR2 YYEEEE. The CDR3 extends over 14 amino acids. CDR3 nucleotides: TGTGCCAGCAGCATGCCTCGGGGATCCTACGAGCAGTACTTC. It is translated as CASSMPRGSYEQYF.

This clonotype was observed many times. CDR3 DNA sequence: TGTGCCAGCAGTCAACAGATAGTTGGCACTGAAGCTTTCTTT. Protein: CASSQQIVGTEAFF. The V gene is TRBV6-2 or TRBV6-3, the J gene TRBJ1-1; no definite D call. Trimming removed 5 bases from V and 4 bases from J, with 14 bases in between. Germline assignment: CDR1 MNHEY and CDR2 SVGEGT. This CDR3 spans 14 amino acids.

This clonotype was found many times. The rearrangement links TRBV6-2 or TRBV6-3 to TRBJ2-3; 12 nucleotides agree with TRBD2. This CDR3 contains 17 residues. The V gene end was trimmed by 0 bases and the J gene end by 3 bases; junction bases not matched to a gene: 4. The germline CDR1 and CDR2 sequences are MNHEY and SVGEGT. CDR3 coding DNA: TGTGCCAGCAGTTACTCGGCTAGCGGGGGGGCGACAGATACGCAGTATTTT. Translation: CASSYSASGGATDTQYF.

This clonotype was found many times. The chain joins TRBV7-9 to TRBJ2-7; D gene ambiguous. This CDR3 spans 14 amino acids. Trimming pared 5 bases from V and 5 bases from J, leaving 16 bases between. Germline V gene lookup returns CDR1 SEHNR and CDR2 FQNEAQ (reference sequence). The CDR3 here is CASSLGGPLDEQYF. The CDR3 nucleotides read TGTGCCAGCAGCCTCGGTGGTCCCCTCGACGAGCAGTACTTC.

Ten or more counts support this clonotype. The gene calls are TRBV7-6 and TRBJ2-7, with TRBD2 matching 7 bases. V lost 0 bases and J lost 3; bases outside the gene matches: 8. The CDR3 is made up of 16 amino acids. Germline CDR1 SGHVS, CDR2 FNYEAQ. CDR3 bases: TGTGCCAGCAGCTTAGCGCGCGGGAGCCTGTACTACGAGCAGTACTTC. It encodes CASSLARGSLYYEQYF.

The sample holds many counts of this clonotype. The rearrangement uses TRBV6-4 and TRBJ2-7; 11 positions match TRBD2. The CDR3 sequence is 19 residues long. V lost 6 bases and J lost 0; bases outside the gene matches: 16. The V gene's germline CDR1 is MRHNA and CDR2 SNTAGT. The CDR3 bases are TGTGCCAGCAGCCTACCTCCGACTAGCGGGACCGTTAGCTCCTACGAGCAGTACTTC. Protein: CASSLPPTSGTVSSYEQYF.

This clonotype was observed a few times. This chain connects TRBV7-8 to TRBJ1-4; D is undetermined. The CDR3 has 15 residues. CDR1 and CDR2 from the germline V gene are SGHVS and FQNEAQ. V lost 1 base to trimming and J lost 3 bases, with 9 bases between them. The CDR3 sequence: CASSLGGRSNEKLFF. The CDR3 nucleotides are TGTGCCAGCAGCTTAGGTGGCAGGTCTAATGAAAAACTGTTTTTT. Complete variable domain (other parts from reference TRBV7-8 and TRBJ1-4): GAGVSQSPRYKVAKRGQDVALRCDPISGHVSLFWYQQALGQGPEFLTYFQNEAQLDKSGLPSDRFFAERPEGSVSTLKIQRTQQEDSAVYLCASSLGGRSNEKLFFGSGTQLSVL.

This clonotype was seen repeatedly, ten times or more. The CDR3 region is CASSLEGTTDTQYF. The DNA of the CDR3 is TGCGCCAGCAGCTTGGAGGGGACGACAGATACGCAGTATTTT. This chain uses TRBV5-1 with TRBJ2-3; D may match TRBD1 or TRBD2 (5 bases each). V shed 0 bases and J shed 3 bases, with 8 bases lying between them. The germline V gene has CDR1 SGHRS and CDR2 YFSETQ. The CDR3 length is 14 residues.

The sample holds many counts of this clonotype. The chain carries TRBV24-1 and TRBJ2-3; 9 positions match TRBD1. CDR1 KGHDR and CDR2 SFDVKD come from the germline V gene. Losses at the gene ends were 7 bases for V and 1 base for J; bases not matched to a gene: 8. This CDR3 comprises 16 residues. The CDR3 here is CATSDGGQGGTDTQYF. The CDR3 region has the DNA TGTGCCACCAGCGATGGGGGACAGGGTGGCACAGATACGCAGTATTTT.

This clonotype was counted at least ten times. The V gene is TRBV5-1, the J gene TRBJ2-7; D possibly uses TRBD1 or TRBD2 (5 bases each). V gave up 1 base and J gave up 2 bases, with 10 bases separating them. Germline V lookup: CDR1 SGHRS, CDR2 YFSETQ. This CDR3 contains 14 residues. The CDR3 DNA reads TGCGCCAGCAGCTTGCGAGCGGACACCTACGAGCAGTACTTC. Amino acid sequence: CASSLRADTYEQYF.

There are many counts of this clonotype. The CDR3 nucleotides read TGTGCCAGCAGCTTAGGTTGGGGGGGGGGCCCAGATACGCAGTATTTT. This sequence encodes CASSLGWGGGPDTQYF. The chain has TRBV7-8 and TRBJ2-3, with a tentative D call TRBD2 (7 bases). CDR3 size: 16 residues. Deletions cut 1 base from V and 4 bases from J, with 15 bases between. Germline V gives CDR1 SGHVS, CDR2 FQNEAQ. The variable domain in full, completed from reference TRBV7-8 and TRBJ2-3, reads GAGVSQSPRYKVAKRGQDVALRCDPISGHVSLFWYQQALGQGPEFLTYFQNEAQLDKSGLPSDRFFAERPEGSVSTLKIQRTQQEDSAVYLCASSLGWGGGPDTQYFGPGTRLTVL.